This entry lists 19 T cell receptor beta chains sequenced from one sample in a study of OX40 agonist ivuxolimab in advanced cancers. Assay used: immunoSEQ multiplex PCR; TCRdb lists only in-frame clones, some missing. The sample holds 100,000 to 110,000 clones, about 88% seen once. The sample consisted of CD4+ or CD8+ T cells sorted from blood, taken in a trial of the OX40 agonist ivuxolimab. These receptors were collected from an adult with an advanced solid tumor such as melanoma, head and neck, liver or kidney cancer.

The gene calls are TRBV11-2 and TRBJ2-2; maybe TRBD1 (6 bases). V dropped 5 bases and J dropped 3 bases, with 22 bases sitting between them. The CDR3 length is 18 residues. Per germline, CDR1 SGHAT and CDR2 FQNNGV. This chain's CDR3 is CASSPAGTTHSYTGELFF. The CDR3 bases are TGTGCCAGCAGCCCGGCCGGGACAACACATTCCTACACCGGGGAGCTGTTTTTT.

Only one count was recorded for this clone. This rearrangement joins TRBV6-1 to TRBJ2-7; the match to TRBD1 covers 9 bases. CDR3 length: 15 amino acids. Germline values: CDR1 MNHNS, CDR2 SASEGT. V was clipped by 3 bases and J by 6 bases; unmatched bases: 9. CDR3 region: CASSDKTGGKVEQYF. In DNA form, the CDR3 reads TGTGCCAGCAGTGATAAGACAGGGGGTAAGGTCGAGCAGTACTTC.

The rearrangement uses TRBV30 and TRBJ1-2; 9 bases align to TRBD1. Germline CDR1 is GTSNPN and CDR2 is SVGIG (reference sequence). The CDR3 has 16 amino acids. V dropped 3 bases and J dropped 0; count of bases not matched to a gene: 8. The CDR3 loop is CAWSRDRVHSNYGYTF. The CDR3, as DNA: TGTGCCTGGAGCCGGGACAGGGTCCACTCTAACTATGGCTACACCTTC.

The CDR3 region is CASSPQTGGFYEQYF. The CDR3 DNA follows: TGTGCCAGCAGCCCCCAAACAGGGGGATTCTACGAGCAGTACTTC. This chain connects TRBV7-2 to TRBJ2-7, with 8 bases that match TRBD1. The V gene end was trimmed by 5 bases and the J gene end by 3 bases; junction bases not matched to a gene: 9. The CDR3 has 15 amino acids. The germline V gene has CDR1 SGHTA and CDR2 FQGNSA.

The genes are TRBV27 and TRBJ2-3; D gene uncertain. CDR3 length equals 14 residues. Trimming cost V 4 bases and J 0 bases, with 8 bases left between them. Germline V gene sequence: CDR1 MNHEY, CDR2 SMNVEV (reference sequence). This CDR3 reads CASSSGDSTDTQYF. The CDR3 DNA reads as TGTGCCAGCAGTTCGGGCGATAGCACAGATACGCAGTATTTT.

The chain carries TRBV5-4 and TRBJ1-1; unclear D gene. Per the germline V gene, CDR1 is SGHNT and CDR2 is YYREEE (reference sequence). This CDR3 is built from 12 residues. Trimming took 0 bases from V and 4 from J, leaving 4 bases between them. CDR3 residues: CASSLVGTEAFF. CDR3 in DNA: TGTGCCAGCAGCTTGGTTGGCACTGAAGCTTTCTTT.

The chain recombines TRBV21-1 with TRBJ2-1; the table names TRBD2, a call not compared with the DNA. TRBV21-1 is listed as a pseudogene. The CDR3 has 14 amino acids. The CDR3 DNA sequence: TGTGCCAGCAGCATAACTAGCAGGTACAATGAGCAGTTCTTC. This translates into CASSITSRYNEQFF.

The J gene is TRBJ1-3, the V gene TRBV18, with TRBD1 identical over 7 bases. The CDR3 runs to 15 residues. V shed 6 bases, J shed 0 bases, and the junction held 5 bases outside the gene matches. Per germline, CDR1 KGHSH and CDR2 LQKENI. The CDR3 sequence is CASSAGTDSGNTIYF. In nucleotides, the CDR3 is TGTGCCAGCTCGGCCGGGACAGACTCTGGAAACACCATATATTTT.

The chain links TRBV5-8 to TRBJ2-7; TRBD2 might be the D (5 bases). Germline V gene lookup returns CDR1 SGHTS and CDR2 YDEGEE. Trimming removed 2 bases at V and 0 bases at J, with 12 bases between. The CDR3 has 15 residues. For the CDR3, the DNA is TGTGCCAGCAGCTTCCGCGGGCAGAGCTCCTACGAGCAGTACTTC. Protein sequence: CASSFRGQSSYEQYF.

The chain recombines TRBV20-1 with TRBJ2-7, with 9 positions matching TRBD2. Germline V CDR1 and CDR2: DFQATT, SNEGSKA (reference sequence). The CDR3 sequence is 11 residues long. This CDR3 is CKVAGDYEQYF. The CDR3 DNA sequence: TGCAAAGTAGCGGGAGACTACGAGCAGTACTTC.

The V and J genes are TRBV5-1 and TRBJ2-5; D unresolved. V was shortened by 0 bases and J by 2 bases, with 11 bases between the two germline ends. Germline loops: CDR1 SGHRS, CDR2 YFSETQ. The CDR3 covers 15 residues. CDR3 in amino acids: CASSLALGGQETQYF. CDR3 DNA: TGCGCCAGCAGCTTGGCCCTCGGTGGGCAAGAGACCCAGTACTTC.

The chain uses TRBV29-1 and TRBJ2-5, with D tentatively TRBD1 (6 bases). The CDR3 contains 12 residues. V shed 7 bases and J shed 4 bases, with 13 bases lying between them. CDR1 SQVTM and CDR2 ANQGSEA come from the germline V gene. In nucleotides, the CDR3 is TGCAGCGGGTTTCAAGGGGGAGAGACCCAGTACTTC. Its translation is CSGFQGGETQYF.

This chain connects TRBV19 to TRBJ2-2; 7 nucleotides align to TRBD2. Germline V lookup: CDR1 LNHDA, CDR2 SQIVND (reference sequence). Losses at the gene ends were 1 base for V and 6 bases for J; bases not matched to a gene: 5. The CDR3 loop spans 15 amino acids. CDR3 DNA sequence: TGTGCCAGTAGTATAGGTGCGGGAGCCCCCGGGGAGCTGTTTTTT. Its translation is CASSIGAGAPGELFF.

The V and J genes are TRBV29-1 and TRBJ2-7; unclear D gene. The CDR3 loop spans 14 amino acids. Per germline, CDR1 SQVTM and CDR2 ANQGSEA. The V end lost 2 bases, the J end lost 2 bases, and 13 bases lay between the germline ends. This CDR3 reads CSVEFPPRPYEQYF. The CDR3 DNA reads TGCAGCGTTGAATTCCCGCCACGGCCCTACGAGCAGTACTTC.

CDR3 protein: CASSLLSRGSQQPVFGETQYF. CDR3 DNA: TGTGCCAGCAGCTTACTTTCGAGGGGCTCTCAGCAGCCGGTGTTCGGTGAGACCCAGTACTTC. The V gene is TRBV13, the J gene TRBJ2-5; D possibly uses TRBD1 or TRBD2 (5 bases each). Germline CDR1 is PRHDT and CDR2 is FYEKMQ (reference sequence). There are 21 residues in the CDR3. Trimming stripped 2 bases from V and 5 bases from J, with 33 bases between.

This clone was recorded once. V usage is TRBV11-3 and J usage is TRBJ2-1; TRBD1 matches at 9 bases. CDR3 size: 15 residues. Trimming took 8 bases from V and 9 from J; bases not matched to a gene: 14. Germline V gene lookup returns CDR1 SGHNT and CDR2 YENEEA. The CDR3 DNA is TGTGCCAGCGGCCCCGGGACAGGGTACAGAGGTGAGCAGTTCTTC. It is translated as CASGPGTGYRGEQFF. Full variable domain (remainder filled in from reference TRBV11-3 and TRBJ2-1): EAGVVQSPRYKIIEKKQPVAFWCNPISGHNTLYWYLQNLGQGPELLIRYENEEAVDDSQLPKDRFSAERLKGVDSTLKIQPAELGDSAVYLCASGPGTGYRGEQFFGPGTRLTVL.

This chain uses TRBV4-2 with TRBJ2-1; 11 nucleotides align to TRBD2. CDR3 length equals 16 residues. The junction had 8 bases not matched to a gene; V was cut back by 2 bases and J by 8 bases. The germline gives CDR1 LGHNA, CDR2 YNFKEQ. This chain's CDR3 is CASSQLALAGGYEQFF. For the CDR3, the DNA is TGTGCCAGCAGCCAATTAGCTCTAGCGGGAGGCTATGAGCAGTTCTTC.

The rearrangement uses TRBV5-1 and TRBJ2-2, with D tentatively TRBD1 or TRBD2 (5 bases each). The CDR3 loop spans 16 amino acids. Trimming pared 5 bases from V and 3 bases from J, leaving 17 bases between. Looked up from germline, CDR1 is SGHRS and CDR2 is YFSETQ. The CDR3 here is CASSLTGPPDTGELFF. DNA for the CDR3: TGCGCCAGCAGTCTTACGGGACCCCCGGACACCGGGGAGCTGTTTTTT.

CDR3 bases: TGTGCCAGCAGCCCTAAGACAGTAGGTAAGACCCAGTACTTC. Translating gives CASSPKTVGKTQYF. The genes are TRBV9 and TRBJ2-5, with a weak D call TRBD1 (5 bases). Germline-derived CDR1 and CDR2 are SGDLS and YYNGEE. Trimming stripped 4 bases from V and 6 bases from J, with 16 bases between. This CDR3 has 14 amino acids.